This T cell receptor (beta chain) was sequenced during a study of T cells after yellow fever vaccination. Findings and limits, study-wide: Peak timing came faster in the weaker secondary response, day 5 versus 15.

Turning to this clonotype: Its antigen is not identified.

One entry per CDR3 protein results from TCRdb running MiXCR on the 5' RACE reads. The data contain 95,000 to 100,000 distinct CDR3 sequences, approximately 5.5% of them singletons. The CDR3 totals 15 residues. CDR1 and CDR2 from the germline V gene are MNHEY and SVGEGT. The ends lost 6 bases at V and 4 bases at J; junction bases unmatched: 9. The source was CD8+ T cells sorted from PBMCs, collected 10 days after the yellow fever booster vaccination. The chain joins TRBV6-2 or TRBV6-3 to TRBJ2-1, with TRBD1 identical over 7 bases. This receptor was obtained from a man between 18 and 29 years old who received the YFV17D yellow fever vaccine. CDR3 region: CASSSGTEIYNEQFF. CDR3 nucleotide sequence: TGTGCCAGCAGCTCTGGGACAGAAATTTACAATGAGCAGTTCTTC.